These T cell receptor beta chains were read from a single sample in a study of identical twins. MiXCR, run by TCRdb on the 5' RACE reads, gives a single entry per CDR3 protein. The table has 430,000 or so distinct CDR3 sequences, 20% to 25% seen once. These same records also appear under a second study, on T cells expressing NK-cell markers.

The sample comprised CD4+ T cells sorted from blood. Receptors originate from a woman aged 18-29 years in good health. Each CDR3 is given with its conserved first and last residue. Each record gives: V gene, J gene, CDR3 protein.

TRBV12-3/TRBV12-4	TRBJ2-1	CASRLAAFVKQFF
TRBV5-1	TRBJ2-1	CASRAAAEKNEQFF
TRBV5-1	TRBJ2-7	CASSWGHPSVYEQYF
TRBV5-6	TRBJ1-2	CASSPPGWNGYTF
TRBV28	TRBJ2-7	CASGQGGYSYEQYF
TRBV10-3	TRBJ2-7	CAISEGRSYEQYF
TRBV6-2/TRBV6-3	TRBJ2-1	CACQRRSSYNEQFF
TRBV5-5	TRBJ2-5	CASSSLAGVVGETQYF
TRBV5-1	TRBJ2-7	CASSLENYYEQYF
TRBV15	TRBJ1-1	CATSRDKGDTEAFF
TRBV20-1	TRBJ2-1	CSARGPLNSNEQFF
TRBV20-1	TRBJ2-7	CSARGVAGGDEQYF
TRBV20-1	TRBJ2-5	CSVDHERETQYF
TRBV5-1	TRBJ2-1	CASSSGGQASYNEQFF
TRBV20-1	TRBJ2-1	CSARDASRGVNNEQFF
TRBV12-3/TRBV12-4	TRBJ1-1	CASSWQLIPNTEAFF
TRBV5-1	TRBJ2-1	CASSLRTLAGGENEQFF
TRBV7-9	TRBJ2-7	CASSQIRAGSYEQYF
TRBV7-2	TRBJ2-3	CASSWITSEQQYF
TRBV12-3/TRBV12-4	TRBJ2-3	CASSFDIGLGGTDTQYF
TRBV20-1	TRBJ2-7	CSARDRGLAAHEQYF
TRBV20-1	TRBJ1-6	CSARPEGTGGYSPLHF
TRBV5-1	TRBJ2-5	CASSPGGETQYF
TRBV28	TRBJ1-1	CASRRGRNEAFF
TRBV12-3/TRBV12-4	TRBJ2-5	CASGEPGGGHETQYF
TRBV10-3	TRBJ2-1	CAISASSGDREQFF
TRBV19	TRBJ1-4	CASSTRGHEKLFF
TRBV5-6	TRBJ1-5	CASSSLRRSNQPQHF
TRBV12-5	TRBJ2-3	CASGALDTQYF
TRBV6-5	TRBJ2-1	CASSYTGANNEQFF
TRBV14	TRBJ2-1	CAIHVGGQYNEQFF
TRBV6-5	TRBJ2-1	CASSYGPYNEQFF
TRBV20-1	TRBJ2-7	CSASRDRRYEQYF
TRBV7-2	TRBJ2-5	CASSKGSLLETQYF
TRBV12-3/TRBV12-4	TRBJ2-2	CASFGGGALTGELFF
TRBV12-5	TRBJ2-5	CASGSTKGQEETQYF
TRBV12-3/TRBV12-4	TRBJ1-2	CASSFSPRGGGYTF
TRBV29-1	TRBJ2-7	CSVQRNSYEQYF
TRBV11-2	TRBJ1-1	CASSVGGSYTEAFF
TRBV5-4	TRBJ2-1	CASSAENGLNGQFF
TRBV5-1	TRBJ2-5	CASRYGLVEGETQYF
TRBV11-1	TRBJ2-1	CASSLGQYRRSSYNEQFF
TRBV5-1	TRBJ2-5	CASSLGDGPGGETQYF
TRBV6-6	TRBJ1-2	CASHREYGYTF
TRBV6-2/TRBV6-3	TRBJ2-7	CASSYSFEQYF
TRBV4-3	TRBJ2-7	CASSQDLLDPYEQYF